Following are 9 T cell receptor beta chains from one sample sequenced in a study of cytomegalovirus exposure and HLA in healthy donors. Libraries were prepared by immunoSEQ multiplex PCR; TCRdb keeps only in-frame clonotypes and omits some of them. The repertoire holds tens of thousands of clones, with 96% as singletons. Sequencing was carried out using PBMCs. Source of these receptors: a man between 18 and 35 years old in good health and CMV-seronegative.

This chain connects TRBV4-1 to TRBJ1-5, with D hard to call. The germline V gene has CDR1 MGHRA and CDR2 YSYEKL. V gave up 5 bases and J gave up 10 bases, with 18 bases separating them. There are 14 residues in the CDR3. The CDR3 DNA reads as TGCGCCAGCAGCTACATTGGAAATCGACAACCCCAGCATTTT. Amino acid sequence: CASSYIGNRQPQHF.

The V gene is TRBV6-1, the J gene TRBJ1-1, with 7 bases identical to TRBD1. CDR3 length: 15 amino acids. With 1 base clipped from V and 4 bases from J, the junction kept 6 bases outside the gene matches. From germline, CDR1 is MNHNS and CDR2 SASEGT. CDR3: CASSEGYRGLTEAFF. For the CDR3, the DNA is TGTGCCAGCAGTGAAGGCTACAGGGGTCTCACTGAAGCTTTCTTT.

The CDR3 reads CASSPGTGHDQPQHF. DNA of the CDR3: TGTGCCAGCAGCCCGGGGACAGGGCATGATCAGCCCCAGCATTTT. The V call is TRBV6-6, the J call TRBJ1-5; 9 bases fit TRBD1. Germline values: CDR1 MNHNY, CDR2 SVGAGI (reference sequence). V trimming: 6 bases; J trimming: 5 bases; junction bases outside the gene matches: 8. This CDR3 has 15 amino acids.

As for this clone: At one end, the junction sequence differs from germline, possibly due to a read error. The chain has TRBV6-1 and TRBJ2-5, with no clear D. The CDR3 has 14 amino acids. Germline CDR1 is MNHNS and CDR2 is SASEGT. DNA for the CDR3: TGTGCCAGCAGTGAAGGGCCGCACCAGGAGACCCAGTACTTC. It codes for CASSEGPHQETQYF.

V gene TRBV5-8 combines with J gene TRBJ1-5, with D perhaps matching TRBD1 (6 bases). The germline CDR1 and CDR2 sequences are SGHTS and YDEGEE. The CDR3 sequence is 15 residues long. Trimming pared 0 bases from V and 11 bases from J, leaving 18 bases between. For the CDR3, the DNA is TGTGCCAGCAGCTTGGATTACAGGGCCAGTACGGCCCAGCATTTT. Its translation is CASSLDYRASTAQHF. The complete variable domain, with remaining parts taken from reference TRBV5-8 and TRBJ1-5, reads EAGVTQSPTHLIKTRGQQATLRCSPISGHTSVYWYQQALGLGLQFLLWYDEGEERNRGNFPPRFSGRQFPNYSSELNVNALELEDSALYLCASSLDYRASTAQHFGDGTRLSIL.

V and J are TRBV29-1 and TRBJ1-2, with 9 bases matching TRBD1. CDR1 and CDR2 from the germline V gene are SQVTM and ANQGSEA. V lost 7 bases, J lost 5 bases, and 8 bases stayed unmatched. The CDR3 totals 13 residues. The DNA for the CDR3 is TGCAGCGCTACCGGGACAGGGTCTTATGGCTACACCTTC. Translation gives CSATGTGSYGYTF.

The J gene is TRBJ1-2, the V gene TRBV28, with 8 nucleotides matching TRBD1. Germline lookup yields CDR1 MDHEN and CDR2 SYDVKM. The J segment lost 7 bases and the V segment lost 5 bases, leaving 9 bases of the junction unmatched. CDR3 length equals 14 residues. Written as DNA, the CDR3 is TGTGCCAGCAGTCCCTCGGACAGGGCGAGTGGCTACACCTTC. Translated, it gives CASSPSDRASGYTF.

V and J are TRBV5-5 and TRBJ2-7; 8 nucleotides match TRBD2. V dropped 0 bases and J dropped 1; count of bases not matched to a gene: 3. Germline V gene lookup returns CDR1 SGHKS and CDR2 YYEKEE (reference sequence). The CDR3 is 15 amino acids. CDR3 nucleotides: TGTGCCAGCAGCTTGGGGCCGGGGGGGTCCTACGAGCAGTACTTC. Protein: CASSLGPGGSYEQYF. Full variable domain (outside the CDR3, taken from reference TRBV5-5 and TRBJ2-7): DAGVTQSPTHLIKTRGQQVTLRCSPISGHKSVSWYQQVLGQGPQFIFQYYEKEERGRGNFPDRFSARQFPNYSSELNVNALLLGDSALYLCASSLGPGGSYEQYFGPGTRLTVT.

The chain is built from TRBV2 and TRBJ2-3; tentative D call: TRBD1 (6 bases). The germline V gene has CDR1 SNHLY and CDR2 FYNNEI. Trimming stripped 7 bases from V and 0 bases from J, with 11 bases between. The length of the CDR3 is 14 residues. CDR3 residues: CASKHGQSTDTQYF. Written as DNA, the CDR3 is TGTGCCAGCAAACACGGACAGAGCACAGATACGCAGTATTTT.